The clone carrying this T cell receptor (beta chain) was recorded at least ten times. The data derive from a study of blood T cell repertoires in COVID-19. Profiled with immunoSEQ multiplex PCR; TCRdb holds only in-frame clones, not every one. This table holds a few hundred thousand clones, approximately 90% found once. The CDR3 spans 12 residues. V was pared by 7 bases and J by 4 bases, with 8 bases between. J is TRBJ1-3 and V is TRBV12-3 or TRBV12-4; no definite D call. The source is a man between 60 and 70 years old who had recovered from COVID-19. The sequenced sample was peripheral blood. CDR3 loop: CASMTSGNTIYF. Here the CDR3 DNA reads TGTGCCAGCATGACAAGCGGAAACACCATATATTTT.